This T cell receptor (beta chain) was recovered during a study of blood T cell repertoires in COVID-19. Overall study context: Sources were T cells, B-cell-depleted T cells, or PBMCs; the material itself was cDNA or gDNA.

Germline CDR1 reads ENHRY; CDR2 reads SYGVKD. The V segment lost 3 bases and the J segment 5 bases; nucleotides outside the gene matches: 14. This CDR3 is 17 amino acids long. Per the original data handling: Scientists estimated how many nucleated cells there were by amplifying reference gene primers. The method was immunoSEQ multiplex PCR; TCRdb's version includes in-frame clones alone and lacks a portion of them. The DNA was the basis for D and trimming; V, J and clone size are from that table. The sample has 250,000 to 300,000 clones; about nine tenths are singletons. Across about two dozen US areas, participants ranged in age from roughly 18 to 95 years. Cohorts were based on clinical histories the participants reported.

This receptor was taken from a human donor in a cohort exposed to, infected with or recovered from COVID-19 (not recorded which). The donor label of this sample is uncertain. The chain is built from TRBV10-3 and TRBJ2-5, with TRBD2 matching over 8 bases. The sample was PBMCs or T cells enriched from blood (not recorded which). The CDR3 sequence: CAISDGAGEPFKETQYF. The CDR3 DNA reads as TGTGCCATCAGTGATGGAGCGGGGGAACCGTTTAAGGAGACCCAGTACTTC.